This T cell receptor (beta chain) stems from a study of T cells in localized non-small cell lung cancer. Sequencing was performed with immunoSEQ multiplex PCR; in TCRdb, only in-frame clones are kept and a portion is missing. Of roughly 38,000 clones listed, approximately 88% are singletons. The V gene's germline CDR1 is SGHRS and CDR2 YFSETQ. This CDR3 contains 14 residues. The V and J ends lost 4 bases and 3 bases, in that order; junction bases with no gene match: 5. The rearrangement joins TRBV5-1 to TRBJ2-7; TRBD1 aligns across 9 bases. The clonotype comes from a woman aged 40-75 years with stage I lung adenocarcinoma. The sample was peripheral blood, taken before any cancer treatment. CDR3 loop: CASSTGTGIYEQYF. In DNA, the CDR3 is TGCGCCAGCAGCACCGGGACAGGGATCTACGAGCAGTACTTC. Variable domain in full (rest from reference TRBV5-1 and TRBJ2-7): KAGVTQTPRYLIKTRGQQVTLSCSPISGHRSVSWYQQTPGQGLQFLFEYFSETQRNKGNFPGRFSGRQFSNSRSEMNVSTLELGDSALYLCASSTGTGIYEQYFGPGTRLTVT.